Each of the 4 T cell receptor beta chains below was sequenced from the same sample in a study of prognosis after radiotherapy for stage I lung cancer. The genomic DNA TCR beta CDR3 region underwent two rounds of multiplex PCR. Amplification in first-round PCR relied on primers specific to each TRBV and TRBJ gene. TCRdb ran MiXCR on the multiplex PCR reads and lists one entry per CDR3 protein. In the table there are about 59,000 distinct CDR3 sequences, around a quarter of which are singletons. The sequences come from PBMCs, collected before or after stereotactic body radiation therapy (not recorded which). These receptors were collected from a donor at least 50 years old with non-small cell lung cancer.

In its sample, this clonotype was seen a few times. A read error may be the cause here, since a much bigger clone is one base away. The CDR3 nucleotides are TGCAGTGCTAGGTCGGCCCCCGCCTACGAGCAGTACTTC. It yields the protein CSARSAPAYEQYF. The genes are TRBV20-1 and TRBJ2-7; D is unresolved. CDR1 is DFQATT and CDR2 is SNEGSKA in the germline V gene (reference sequence). V shed 3 bases and J shed 2 bases, with 11 bases lying between them. The CDR3 covers 13 residues.

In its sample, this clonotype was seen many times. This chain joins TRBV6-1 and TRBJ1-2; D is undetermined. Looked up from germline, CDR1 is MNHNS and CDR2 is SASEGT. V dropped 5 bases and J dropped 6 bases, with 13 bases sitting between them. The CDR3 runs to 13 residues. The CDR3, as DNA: TGTGCCAGCAGTAACGATCAGCATGATGGCTACACCTTC. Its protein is CASSNDQHDGYTF.

The CDR3 reads CASSQEEPIINEQFF. The CDR3 nucleotides read TGTGCCAGCAGTCAGGAGGAGCCGATCATTAATGAGCAGTTCTTC. This chain connects TRBV6-1 to TRBJ2-1, with a possible D match to TRBD2 (5 bases). CDR1 and CDR2 (germline): MNHNS, SASEGT. The CDR3 extends over 15 amino acids. Trimming cost V 5 bases and J 7 bases, with 18 bases left between them.

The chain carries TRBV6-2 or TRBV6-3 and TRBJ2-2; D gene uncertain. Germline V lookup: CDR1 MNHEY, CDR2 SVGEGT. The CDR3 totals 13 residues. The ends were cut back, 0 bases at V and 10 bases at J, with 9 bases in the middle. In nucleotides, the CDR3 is TGTGCCAGCAGTTACTCACGAGCCGTGGAGCTGTTTTTT. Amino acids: CASSYSRAVELFF.